This T cell receptor (beta chain) is drawn from a study of blood T cell repertoires in COVID-19. Overall study context: COVID-19 samples collected from the United States, Italy and Spain covered acute and convalescent phases. Sources were T cells, B-cell-depleted T cells, or PBMCs; the material itself was cDNA or gDNA.

In the study's own analysis: How many nucleated cells were present was estimated from reference gene primer amplification. Here immunoSEQ multiplex PCR was the method, and the copy in TCRdb shows in-frame clones only, minus some. The DNA gave D and trimming, while V, J and clone size come from that table. The sample contains 150,000 to 200,000 clones, 75% to 95% of which appear only once. V was shortened by 5 bases and J by 2 bases, with 10 bases between the two germline ends. The CDR3 is 14 residues long. CDR1 is ENHRY, CDR2 SYGVKD, per germline. This chain connects TRBV10-3 to TRBJ1-5; D gene ambiguous. Input material: peripheral blood. This sequence originates from a man between 45 and 60 years old with acute or convalescent COVID-19. The CDR3, as DNA: TGTGCCATCAGTTCTACAGTGGGCAATCAGCCCCAGCATTTT. It yields the protein CAISSTVGNQPQHF.